The 26 T cell receptor beta chains in this list originate from one sample, sequenced in a study of regulatory T cells in long-lasting Graves disease. Building the TCR beta libraries relied on iRepertoire HTBI primers, and CDR3 regions underwent Arm-PCR. TCRdb processed the multiplex PCR reads anew with MiXCR; each CDR3 protein has one entry. The sample consists of around 400,000 distinct CDR3 sequences, around 16% of them appearing once. Time point given: newly diagnosed GD, antithyroid drugs for less than 3 months. Making the TCR library involved RNA that had been extracted from PBMCs. The sample also formed part of further work on T cells in Graves' hyperthyroidism and ophthalmopathy.

The starting material was peripheral blood mononuclear cells (PBMCs), obtained at new diagnosis, from a patient treated with antithyroid drugs. These TCRs come from a woman in her thirties or forties with Graves disease.

This clonotype was seen many times. The chain is built from TRBV5-4 and TRBJ2-7, with D tentatively TRBD1 (7 bases). This CDR3 has 18 amino acids. Germline CDR1 SGHNT, CDR2 YYREEE (reference sequence). Trimming took off 5 bases at V and 6 bases at J, with 30 bases between the two ends. The CDR3 spells CASRQTGKSIRDGGEQYF. CDR3 nucleotide sequence: TGTGCCAGCAGACAGACAGGGAAGAGTATAAGGGACGGGGGCGAGCAGTACTTC.

CDR3 loop: CASSLVPNRNEQYF. CDR3 nucleotide sequence: TGTGCCAGCAGTTTAGTCCCCAATCGAAACGAGCAGTACTTC. This sequence joins TRBV28 and TRBJ2-7; D call uncertain. Trimming removed 2 bases at V and 5 bases at J, with 13 bases between. The germline V gene has CDR1 MDHEN and CDR2 SYDVKM. The CDR3 totals 14 residues. The whole variable domain, remainder taken from reference TRBV28 and TRBJ2-7, is DVKVTQSSRYLVKRTGEKVFLECVQDMDHENMFWYRQDPGLGLRLIYFSYDVKMKEKGDIPEGYSVSREKKERFSLILESASTNQTSMYLCASSLVPNRNEQYFGPGTRLTVT.

About this clonotype itself: Being one base from a much bigger clone, this may be a read error. The J gene is TRBJ1-2, the V gene TRBV7-2, with D unclear. This CDR3 is 12 amino acids long. Germline CDR1 SGHTA, CDR2 FQGNSA. Trimming cost V 0 bases and J 8 bases, with 7 bases left between them. CDR3 residues: CTSSLAVGGYTF. The CDR3 nucleotides read TGTACCAGCAGCTTAGCGGTTGGGGGCTACACCTTC.

This clonotype was recorded many times. The CDR3 nucleotides read TGTGCCAGTAGCCGTCGCGGGTACCAAGAGACCCAGTACTTC. Residues: CASSRRGYQETQYF. V and J are TRBV19 and TRBJ2-5; tentative D call: TRBD2 (5 bases). The V end was cut by 6 bases, the J end by 0 bases, with 11 bases between. The CDR3 runs to 14 residues. Germline CDR1 and CDR2: LNHDA and SQIVND (reference sequence). Based on the CDR3 plus reference TRBV19 and TRBJ2-5, the full variable domain is DGGITQSPKYLFRKEGQNVTLSCEQNLNHDAMYWYRQDPGQGLRLIYYSQIVNDFQKGDIAEGYSVSREKKESFPLTVTSAQKNPTAFYLCASSRRGYQETQYFGPGTRLLVL.

The CDR3 here is CSVRAPQSADTQYF. CDR3 DNA sequence: TGCAGCGTCCGGGCCCCCCAAAGCGCAGATACGCAGTATTTT. The chain employs TRBV29-1 and TRBJ2-3, with D uncertain. CDR3 size: 14 residues. Germline loops: CDR1 SQVTM, CDR2 ANQGSEA. The V end lost 6 bases, the J end lost 4 bases, and 17 bases lay between the germline ends.

This chain uses TRBV6-9 with TRBJ2-1, with a possible D match to TRBD2 (5 bases). CDR1 MNHGY and CDR2 SVAAGI come from the germline V gene. CDR3 size: 17 residues. Between the trimmed V and J ends, which lost 3 bases and 5 bases, there was a span of 20 bases. The CDR3 reads CASSYNPGIRLNNEQFF. The CDR3 coding sequence is TGTGCCAGCAGTTACAACCCCGGGATTCGACTAAACAATGAGCAGTTCTTC.

The rearrangement links TRBV6-1 to TRBJ2-2; 8 bases align to TRBD2. The CDR3 runs 15 residues. Germline CDR1 MNHNS, CDR2 SASEGT. Unmatched junction bases numbered 7, after V lost 5 bases and J lost 5 bases. The CDR3 nucleotides read TGTGCCAGCAGTCGGGAGGGCCTTTGGACCGGGGAGCTGTTTTTT. Its translation: CASSREGLWTGELFF.

This clonotype has at least ten counts. The V gene is TRBV12-3 or TRBV12-4, the J gene TRBJ1-1; maybe TRBD1 (6 bases). The CDR3 covers 16 residues. Trimming cost V 3 bases and J 1 base, with 15 bases left between them. CDR3 sequence (DNA): TGTGCCAGCAGTTTTGGAAGGGGGAGGACGAACACTGAAGCTTTCTTT. Translated: CASSFGRGRTNTEAFF.

This chain uses TRBV6-5 with TRBJ2-7; 12 bases align to TRBD2. Trimming took 0 bases from V and 3 from J; bases not matched to a gene: 9. There are 18 residues in the CDR3. Germline assignment: CDR1 MNHEY and CDR2 SVGAGI. The CDR3 DNA is TGTGCCAGCAGTTACTCGCCTAGCGGGAGGGCCATTGGCTACGAGCAGTACTTC. It is translated as CASSYSPSGRAIGYEQYF.

This clonotype was detected many times. The gene calls are TRBV28 and TRBJ1-5; D is possibly TRBD1 (6 bases). The CDR3 has 16 residues. Germline assignment: CDR1 MDHEN and CDR2 SYDVKM. V lost 2 bases and J lost 4, with 15 bases in between. CDR3 nucleotides: TGTGCCAGCAGTTTAGAACAGGGCTCCTCGAATCAGCCCCAGCATTTT. Protein: CASSLEQGSSNQPQHF. The full variable domain, with the rest looked up from reference TRBV28 and TRBJ1-5, is DVKVTQSSRYLVKRTGEKVFLECVQDMDHENMFWYRQDPGLGLRLIYFSYDVKMKEKGDIPEGYSVSREKKERFSLILESASTNQTSMYLCASSLEQGSSNQPQHFGDGTRLSIL.

This clonotype was detected a few times. The J gene is TRBJ2-3, the V gene TRBV20-1; 13 positions match TRBD2. CDR1 DFQATT and CDR2 SNEGSKA come from the germline V gene (reference sequence). This CDR3 spans 15 amino acids. The ends lost 4 bases at V and 6 bases at J; junction bases unmatched: 7. CDR3 coding DNA: TGCAGTGCTACGCCGGGACTAGCGGGACGGGATACGCAGTATTTT. It translates to CSATPGLAGRDTQYF.

This clonotype was counted at least ten times. V usage is TRBV12-5 and J usage is TRBJ2-3; weak D call: TRBD2 (5 bases). This CDR3 spans 15 amino acids. Germline V gene lookup returns CDR1 LGHNT and CDR2 FRNRAP. Trimming removed 8 bases at V and 2 bases at J, with 17 bases between. CDR3 region: CASRRWERDTDTQYF. For the CDR3, the DNA is TGTGCTAGTCGTCGGTGGGAGAGGGACACAGATACGCAGTATTTT.

The gene calls are TRBV20-1 and TRBJ2-1; 14 bases align to TRBD2. Germline CDR1 DFQATT, CDR2 SNEGSKA (reference sequence). The CDR3 contains 17 residues. In DNA, the CDR3 is TGCAGCACCAAGGGACTAGCGGGAGAGGTGGGATACAATGAGCAGTTCTTC. Protein: CSTKGLAGEVGYNEQFF.

The table lists this clonotype with many counts. The V and J genes are TRBV20-1 and TRBJ2-6; TRBD1 matches at 10 bases. V shed 5 bases, J shed 2 bases, and the junction held 9 bases outside the gene matches. Looked up from germline, CDR1 is DFQATT and CDR2 is SNEGSKA (reference sequence). The CDR3 runs 17 residues. This chain's CDR3 is CSAGGLGTGAGANVLTF. CDR3 DNA: TGCAGTGCTGGCGGGCTCGGGACAGGGGCTGGGGCCAACGTCCTGACTTTC.

This clonotype showed up many times. The chain employs TRBV27 and TRBJ2-3, with D unresolved. The CDR3 extends over 14 amino acids. CDR1 is MNHEY and CDR2 is SMNVEV in the germline V gene (reference sequence). V shed 4 bases and J shed 6 bases, with 14 bases lying between them. The CDR3: CASSSSSGPDTQYF. CDR3 coding DNA: TGTGCCAGCAGTTCATCTAGTGGGCCTGATACGCAGTATTTT.

This clonotype appeared many times. V is TRBV2 and J is TRBJ2-5; TRBD2 is a possible D gene (5 bases). CDR1 and CDR2 (germline): SNHLY, FYNNEI. The CDR3 is made up of 13 amino acids. V was clipped by 6 bases and J by 3 bases, with 11 bases between them. The CDR3 sequence: CASSGGREETQYF. DNA for the CDR3: TGTGCCAGCAGCGGAGGACGGGAAGAGACCCAGTACTTC.

The table lists this clonotype with many counts. V usage is TRBV11-2 and J usage is TRBJ2-1; TRBD2 matches 8 bases. This CDR3 is built from 17 residues. V dropped 0 bases and J dropped 4; count of bases not matched to a gene: 8. The germline V gene has CDR1 SGHAT and CDR2 FQNNGV. CDR3 sequence reads: CASSLDAERGTYNEQFF. In DNA form, the CDR3 reads TGTGCCAGCAGCTTAGATGCTGAGCGGGGGACATACAATGAGCAGTTCTTC.

As concerns this clonotype: This may be a read error: a much more frequent sequence differs by one nucleotide. The chain joins TRBV20-1 to TRBJ1-5; D perhaps matches TRBD1 (5 bases). The CDR3 spans 12 residues. V was pared by 5 bases and J by 4 bases, with 9 bases between. CDR1 is DFQATT and CDR2 is SNEGSKA in the germline V gene (reference sequence). The CDR3 coding sequence is TGCAGTGCTGCCGAGGGGAATCAGCCCCAGCATTTT. Translating it yields CSAAEGNQPQHF.

Many counts were recorded for this clonotype. J is TRBJ2-5 and V is TRBV11-2, with D uncertain. V was clipped by 3 bases and J by 0 bases, with 17 bases between them. The CDR3 loop spans 17 amino acids. CDR1 and CDR2 (germline): SGHAT, FQNNGV. The CDR3 sequence: CASSLATFPNYQETQYF. Here the CDR3 DNA reads TGTGCCAGCAGCTTGGCGACGTTCCCTAACTACCAAGAGACCCAGTACTTC.

The rearrangement joins TRBV29-1 to TRBJ1-2; no firm D call. The germline V gene encodes CDR1 SQVTM and CDR2 ANQGSEA. There are 14 residues in the CDR3. Trimming took off 1 base at V and 2 bases at J, with 11 bases between the two ends. The CDR3 region is CSVEVFGVNYGYTF. DNA of the CDR3: TGCAGCGTTGAAGTATTCGGAGTCAACTATGGCTACACCTTC.

In DNA, the CDR3 is TGTGCCAGCAGTGCAGCCGGCACAGATACGCAGTATTTT. Amino acids: CASSAAGTDTQYF. The chain combines TRBV28 with TRBJ2-3; the D is unclear. CDR1 is MDHEN, CDR2 SYDVKM, per germline. V was shortened by 5 bases and J by 1 base, with 7 bases between the two germline ends. This CDR3 has 13 residues.

This clonotype was picked up many times. The rearrangement uses TRBV29-1 and TRBJ1-1, with D maybe TRBD1 (5 bases). CDR1 and CDR2 (germline): SQVTM, ANQGSEA. V lost 4 bases, J lost 5 bases, and 8 bases lay in between. CDR3 length: 11 residues. The CDR3 is CSVVGGTEAFF. CDR3 nucleotide sequence: TGCAGCGTTGTGGGGGGGACTGAAGCTTTCTTT.

Ten or more counts support this clonotype. This chain links TRBV20-1 with TRBJ2-7, with 10 nucleotides matching TRBD2. The V segment lost 5 bases and the J segment 4 bases; nucleotides outside the gene matches: 8. CDR1 and CDR2 from the germline V gene are DFQATT and SNEGSKA (reference sequence). This CDR3 spans 14 amino acids. In nucleotides, the CDR3 is TGCAGTGCTCTGGCTAGCGGGGGCCAATACGAGCAGTACTTC. Translating it yields CSALASGGQYEQYF.

This clonotype was counted at least ten times. The chain employs TRBV28 and TRBJ2-2; the match to TRBD1 covers 9 bases. The J segment lost 3 bases and the V segment lost 3 bases, leaving 8 bases of the junction unmatched. From germline, CDR1 is MDHEN and CDR2 SYDVKM. CDR3 length: 17 amino acids. The CDR3 DNA sequence: TGTGCCAGCAGTTTTCCCCGGACAGGGGTGGACACCGGGGAGCTGTTTTTT. Its translation: CASSFPRTGVDTGELFF.

This clonotype was observed many times. The genes are TRBV28 and TRBJ2-3, with TRBD1 identical over 9 bases. This CDR3 spans 15 amino acids. Germline lookup yields CDR1 MDHEN and CDR2 SYDVKM. The J segment lost 3 bases and the V segment lost 5 bases, leaving 6 bases of the junction unmatched. CDR3 coding DNA: TGTGCCAGCAGTACCGGGACAGGGAGGACAGATACGCAGTATTTT. Its protein is CASSTGTGRTDTQYF.

This clonotype showed up just a few times. This chain links TRBV2 with TRBJ2-1; D not certain. The germline CDR1 and CDR2 sequences are SNHLY and FYNNEI. The V gene lost 8 bases and the J gene lost 4 bases, with 18 bases spanning the gap. This CDR3 contains 15 residues. CDR3 sequence: CASSPHPGGYNEQFF. For the CDR3, the DNA is TGTGCCAGCTCACCCCACCCGGGTGGGTACAATGAGCAGTTCTTC.